This T cell receptor (beta chain) is drawn from a study of OX40 agonist ivuxolimab in advanced cancers. Study-wide findings and caveats: The work left the antigen specificity of expanded peripheral T cells undetermined.

On this clone: Its target is not known.

TCRdb's copy holds only in-frame clones and misses some; the assay was immunoSEQ multiplex PCR. The sample holds tens of thousands of clones, 88% seen once. The CDR3 is 14 residues long. The germline V gene has CDR1 ENHRY and CDR2 SYGVKD. The V gene lost 5 bases and the J gene lost 9 bases, with 17 bases spanning the gap. The clonotype was recovered from an adult with an advanced solid tumor such as melanoma, head and neck, liver or kidney cancer. The chain employs TRBV10-3 and TRBJ2-1, with D perhaps TRBD1 or TRBD2 (8 bases each). Sequenced here: CD4+ or CD8+ T cells sorted from blood, sampled in a trial of the OX40 agonist ivuxolimab. In nucleotides, the CDR3 is TGTGCCATCAGTTTAGCGGGACAGGTAGGTGAGCAGTTCTTC. It yields the protein CAISLAGQVGEQFF.